Shown below are 14 T cell receptor beta chains from a single sample sequenced in a study of T-cell memory formation after mild COVID-19. TCRdb processed the 5' RACE reads anew with MiXCR; each CDR3 protein has one entry. The data contain a few hundred thousand distinct CDR3 sequences, 28% of them singletons. The sequencing sample was made of PBMCs or a T cell subset sorted from them (not recorded which). The receptors here all came from an adult woman who had mild COVID-19 (a few samples of this study predate the infection). Cell type and time point are not known.

This clonotype showed up just a few times. The chain has TRBV2 and TRBJ2-2; D tentatively fits TRBD1 or TRBD2 (5 bases each). Germline CDR1 SNHLY, CDR2 FYNNEI. The V end was cut by 8 bases, the J end by 5 bases, with 15 bases between. The CDR3 spans 14 residues. CDR3: CASLRRGTTGELFF. In nucleotides, the CDR3 is TGTGCCAGCTTGAGGAGAGGGACGACCGGGGAGCTGTTTTTT.

This clonotype came up a few times. The chain carries TRBV27 and TRBJ1-5, with D possibly matching TRBD1 (6 bases). CDR1 and CDR2 from the germline V gene are MNHEY and SMNVEV (reference sequence). CDR3 size: 18 residues. V was trimmed by 2 bases and J by 3 bases, leaving 20 bases between them. The CDR3 DNA follows: TGTGCCAGCAGTTTAAGGGGGGCAGGTCTTCCCCCCAATCAGCCCCAGCATTTT. This encodes CASSLRGAGLPPNQPQHF.

This clonotype was recorded at least ten times. The chain uses TRBV10-3 and TRBJ2-1; the match to TRBD2 covers 11 bases. The V gene's germline CDR1 is ENHRY and CDR2 SYGVKD. The CDR3 is 15 amino acids. The V gene end was trimmed by 6 bases and the J gene end by 3 bases; junction bases not matched to a gene: 4. DNA of the CDR3: TGTGCCATCAGCCAACTAGCGGGGGACTACAATGAGCAGTTCTTC. It is translated as CAISQLAGDYNEQFF.

This clonotype was seen more than once but under ten times. At one boundary the junction diverges from the germline segment, which might be a read error. The rearrangement uses TRBV13 and TRBJ2-5, with D uncertain. The CDR3 has 11 residues. Germline lookup yields CDR1 PRHDT and CDR2 FYEKMQ (reference sequence). CDR3 amino acids: CASSREESQYF. CDR3 sequence (DNA): TGTGCCAGCAGCAGGGAAGAGAGCCAGTACTTC.

V and J are TRBV6-6 and TRBJ1-5; no reliable D call. V was clipped by 2 bases and J by 2 bases, with 7 bases between them. Germline CDR1 MNHNY, CDR2 SVGAGI (reference sequence). The CDR3 runs 14 residues. In DNA form, the CDR3 reads TGTGCCAGCAGTTACGATCGGGGCAATCAGCCCCAGCATTTT. It yields the protein CASSYDRGNQPQHF.

This clonotype was detected once. The chain uses TRBV29-1 and TRBJ1-1, with D hard to call. There are 11 residues in the CDR3. Looked up from germline, CDR1 is SQVTM and CDR2 is ANQGSEA. V was shortened by 7 bases and J by 0 bases, with 6 bases between the two germline ends. This CDR3 is CSADLNTEAFF. CDR3 in DNA: TGCAGCGCTGATCTGAACACTGAAGCTTTCTTT.

This clonotype appeared a few times. The chain couples TRBV9 to TRBJ2-2; D is undetermined. The CDR3 runs to 12 residues. V was cut by 2 bases and J by 6 bases, with 5 bases left in between. The V gene's germline CDR1 is SGDLS and CDR2 YYNGEE. In DNA form, the CDR3 reads TGTGCCAGCAGCGTTTTTTCCGGGGAGCTGTTTTTT. Its protein product is CASSVFSGELFF.

The rearrangement joins TRBV12-3 or TRBV12-4 to TRBJ2-6, with no clear D. Between the trimmed V and J ends, which lost 5 bases and 0 bases, there was a span of 8 bases. The CDR3 contains 15 residues. The CDR3 reads CASSLSDSGANVLTF. CDR3 nucleotides: TGTGCCAGCAGTCTCTCAGACTCTGGGGCCAACGTCCTGACTTTC.

This sequence joins TRBV20-1 and TRBJ2-2; no clear D gene. V was shortened by 3 bases and J by 1 base, with 18 bases between the two germline ends. Germline V gene data show CDR1 as DFQATT and CDR2 as SNEGSKA (reference sequence). The CDR3 contains 17 residues. CDR3 region: CSARWSIWQENTGELFF. The CDR3 DNA reads as TGCAGTGCTAGGTGGAGCATCTGGCAGGAGAACACCGGGGAGCTGTTTTTT.

This clonotype was seen a handful of times. This chain links TRBV5-5 with TRBJ1-4, with 7 bases identical to TRBD1. Looked up from germline, CDR1 is SGHKS and CDR2 is YYEKEE (reference sequence). With V trimmed by 2 bases and J by 3 bases, 4 bases remained unmatched. This CDR3 region has 15 residues. The CDR3 DNA reads TGTGCCAGCAGCTTCCGGGACAGTGCTAATGAAAAACTGTTTTTT. It is translated as CASSFRDSANEKLFF.

This clonotype was seen only a few times. This chain uses TRBV29-1 with TRBJ2-1; 8 positions match TRBD1. Unmatched junction bases numbered 8, after V lost 7 bases and J lost 0 bases. This CDR3 has 15 amino acids. The germline gives CDR1 SQVTM, CDR2 ANQGSEA. CDR3 DNA sequence: TGCAGCGCGGGACAGGACCACCTCTCCTACAATGAGCAGTTCTTC. Encoded protein: CSAGQDHLSYNEQFF.

V gene TRBV18 combines with J gene TRBJ1-4, with 7 bases matching TRBD1. There are 16 residues in the CDR3. V gave up 3 bases and J gave up 0 bases; unmatched junction bases: 4. The V gene's germline CDR1 is KGHSH and CDR2 LQKENI. The CDR3 DNA reads as TGTGCCAGCTCACCCCGGGACAGCGCAACTAATGAAAAACTGTTTTTT. Protein sequence: CASSPRDSATNEKLFF.

This clonotype came up a few times. The V gene is TRBV5-6, the J gene TRBJ2-7; weak D call: TRBD1 (5 bases). The ends were cut back, 2 bases at V and 2 bases at J, with 11 bases in the middle. The germline CDR1 and CDR2 sequences are SGHDT and YYEEEE. This CDR3 contains 14 residues. For the CDR3, the DNA is TGTGCCAGCAGCTTCTTCCAGGGAACCTACGAGCAGTACTTC. It yields the protein CASSFFQGTYEQYF.

This clonotype was counted a few times. The chain combines TRBV2 with TRBJ2-7; D may be TRBD1 (5 bases). The V gene's germline CDR1 is SNHLY and CDR2 FYNNEI. The CDR3 is made up of 13 amino acids. Trimming pared 6 bases from V and 4 bases from J, leaving 13 bases between. CDR3 in amino acids: CASRGLRLYEQYF. DNA of the CDR3: TGTGCCAGCAGGGGGCTACGATTGTACGAGCAGTACTTC.